Listed below are T cell receptor beta chains from one sample, sequenced in a study of T cell changes during pregnancy in multiple sclerosis. TCRdb keeps only in-frame clones here, not all; method: immunoSEQ multiplex PCR. The sample consists of about 40,000 clones, roughly 92% of them appearing once. The sample in question was CD4+ T cells from peripheral blood mononuclear cells, obtained before pregnancy. The receptor source for this set is a female donor with multiple sclerosis, enrolled in a pregnancy study. Both conserved end residues are part of each CDR3.

j_call v_call cdr3_aa
TRBJ1-3 TRBV13 CASSNPGAENTIYF
TRBJ2-7 TRBV19 CASSHQGAYEQYF
TRBJ2-7 TRBV27 CASKLLATNYEQYF
TRBJ2-7 TRBV29-1 CSVVFGRQGLSYEQYF
TRBJ1-1 TRBV19 CASSTRGGNTEAFF
TRBJ2-2 TRBV28 CASSLPGLPTGELFF
TRBJ2-5 TRBV29-1 CSAGTSQETQYF
TRBJ1-1 TRBV19 CASTTIQGHGTEAFF
TRBJ2-7 TRBV5-6 CASSLHRGHNEQYF
TRBJ2-1 TRBV7-2 CASSSGLASYNEQFF
TRBJ2-1 TRBV27 CASRRTSGSYNEQFF
TRBJ1-2 TRBV6-6 CASSYRGSGYTF